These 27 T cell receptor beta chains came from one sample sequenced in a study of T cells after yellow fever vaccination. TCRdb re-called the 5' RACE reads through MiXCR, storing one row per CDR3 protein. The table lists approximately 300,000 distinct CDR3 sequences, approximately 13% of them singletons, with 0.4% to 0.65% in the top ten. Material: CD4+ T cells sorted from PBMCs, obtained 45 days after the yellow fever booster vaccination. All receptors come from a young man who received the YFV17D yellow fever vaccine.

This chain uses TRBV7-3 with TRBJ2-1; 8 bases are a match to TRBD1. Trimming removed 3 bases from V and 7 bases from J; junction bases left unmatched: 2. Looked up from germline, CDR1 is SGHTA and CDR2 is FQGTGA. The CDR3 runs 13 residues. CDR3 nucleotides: TGTGCCAGCAGCTTGGACAGGGCGAATGAGCAGTTCTTC. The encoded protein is CASSLDRANEQFF. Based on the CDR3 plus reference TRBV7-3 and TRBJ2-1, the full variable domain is GAGVSQTPSNKVTEKGKYVELRCDPISGHTALYWYRQSLGQGPEFLIYFQGTGAADDSGLPNDRFFAVRPEGSVSTLKIQRTERGDSAVYLCASSLDRANEQFFGPGTRLTVL.

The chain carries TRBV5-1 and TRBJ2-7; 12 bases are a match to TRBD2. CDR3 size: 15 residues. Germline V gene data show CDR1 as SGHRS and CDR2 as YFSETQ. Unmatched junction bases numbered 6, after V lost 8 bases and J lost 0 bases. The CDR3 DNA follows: TGCGCCAGTACACTAGCGGGAGGTAGCTCCTACGAGCAGTACTTC. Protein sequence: CASTLAGGSSYEQYF.

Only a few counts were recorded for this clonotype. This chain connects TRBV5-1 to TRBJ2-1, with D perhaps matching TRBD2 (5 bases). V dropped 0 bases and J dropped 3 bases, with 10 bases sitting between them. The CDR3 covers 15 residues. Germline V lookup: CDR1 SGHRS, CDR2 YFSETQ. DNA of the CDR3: TGCGCCAGCAGCTTGGTACTAGTCGACTACAATGAGCAGTTCTTC. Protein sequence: CASSLVLVDYNEQFF.

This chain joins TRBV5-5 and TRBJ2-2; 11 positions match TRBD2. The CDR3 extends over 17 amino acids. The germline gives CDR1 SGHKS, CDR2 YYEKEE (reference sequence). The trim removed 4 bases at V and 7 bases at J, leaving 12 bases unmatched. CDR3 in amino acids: CASSQLIAGGPGGELFF. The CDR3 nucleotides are TGTGCCAGCAGCCAACTCATAGCGGGAGGGCCCGGCGGGGAGCTGTTTTTT.

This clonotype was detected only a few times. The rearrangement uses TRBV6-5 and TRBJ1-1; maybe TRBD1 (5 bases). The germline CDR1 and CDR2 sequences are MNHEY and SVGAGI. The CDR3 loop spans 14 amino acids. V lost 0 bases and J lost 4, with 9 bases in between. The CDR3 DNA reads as TGTGCCAGCAGTTACTCCCGGGGCATCACTGAAGCTTTCTTT. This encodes CASSYSRGITEAFF.

The CDR3 spells CASSQLAGTDTQYF. In DNA form, the CDR3 reads TGTGCCAGCAGCCAACTAGCGGGCACAGATACGCAGTATTTT. The chain is built from TRBV7-2 and TRBJ2-3; the match to TRBD2 covers 8 bases. J gave up 1 base and V 5 bases, and 2 bases lay outside the gene matches. The germline gives CDR1 SGHTA, CDR2 FQGNSA. CDR3 length: 14 residues.

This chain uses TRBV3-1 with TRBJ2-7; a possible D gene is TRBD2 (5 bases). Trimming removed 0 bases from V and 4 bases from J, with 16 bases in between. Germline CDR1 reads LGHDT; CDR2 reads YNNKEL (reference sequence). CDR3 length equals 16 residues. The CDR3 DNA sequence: TGTGCCAGCAGCCAAGACTCGGGTCTAGCTGGTTACGAGCAGTACTTC. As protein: CASSQDSGLAGYEQYF.

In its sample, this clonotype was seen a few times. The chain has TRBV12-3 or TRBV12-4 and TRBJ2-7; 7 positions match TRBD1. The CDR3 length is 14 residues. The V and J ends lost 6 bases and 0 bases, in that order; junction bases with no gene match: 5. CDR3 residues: CASRMTGPSYEQYF. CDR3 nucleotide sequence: TGTGCCAGCAGAATGACAGGGCCCTCCTACGAGCAGTACTTC.

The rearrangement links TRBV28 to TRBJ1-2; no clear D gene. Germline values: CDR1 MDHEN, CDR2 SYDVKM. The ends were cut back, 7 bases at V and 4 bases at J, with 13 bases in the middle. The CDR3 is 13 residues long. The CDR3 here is CASTPRPRYGYTF. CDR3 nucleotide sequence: TGTGCCAGCACCCCGAGACCCCGCTATGGCTACACCTTC.

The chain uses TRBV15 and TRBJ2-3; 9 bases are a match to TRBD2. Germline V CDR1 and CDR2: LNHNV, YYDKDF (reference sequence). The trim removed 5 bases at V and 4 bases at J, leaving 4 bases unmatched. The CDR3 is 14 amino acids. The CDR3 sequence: CATSAGGQSDTQYF. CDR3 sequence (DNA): TGTGCCACCAGCGCGGGAGGGCAGTCAGATACGCAGTATTTT.

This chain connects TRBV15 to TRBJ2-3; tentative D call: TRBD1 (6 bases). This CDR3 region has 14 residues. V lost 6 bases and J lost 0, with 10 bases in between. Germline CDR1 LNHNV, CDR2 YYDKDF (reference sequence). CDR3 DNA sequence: TGTGCCACCAGTAACAGGGCTAGCACAGATACGCAGTATTTT. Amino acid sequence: CATSNRASTDTQYF.

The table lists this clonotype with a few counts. The CDR3 region has the DNA TGTGCCAGCAGTTTAGCGCCCAGCGGGATCGACGAGCAGTACTTC. Translated: CASSLAPSGIDEQYF. The chain carries TRBV12-3 or TRBV12-4 and TRBJ2-7; 7 bases match TRBD2. The CDR3 runs 15 residues. V lost 0 bases and J lost 5; bases outside the gene matches: 7.

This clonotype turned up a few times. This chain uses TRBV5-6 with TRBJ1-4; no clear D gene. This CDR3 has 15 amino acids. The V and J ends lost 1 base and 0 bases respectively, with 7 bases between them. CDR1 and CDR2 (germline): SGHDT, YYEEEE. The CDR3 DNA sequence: TGTGCCAGCAGCTTGTTCACTGCAACTAATGAAAAACTGTTTTTT. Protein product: CASSLFTATNEKLFF. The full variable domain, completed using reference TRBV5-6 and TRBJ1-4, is DAGVTQSPTHLIKTRGQQVTLRCSPKSGHDTVSWYQQALGQGPQFIFQYYEEEERQRGNFPDRFSGHQFPNYSSELNVNALLLGDSALYLCASSLFTATNEKLFFGSGTQLSVL.

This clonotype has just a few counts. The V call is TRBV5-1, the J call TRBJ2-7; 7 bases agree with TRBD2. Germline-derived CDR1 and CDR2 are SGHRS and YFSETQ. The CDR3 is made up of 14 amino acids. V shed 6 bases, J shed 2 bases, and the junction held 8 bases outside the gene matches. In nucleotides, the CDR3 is TGCGCCAGCAACAGAGGGACTACCACCTACGAGCAGTACTTC. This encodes CASNRGTTTYEQYF. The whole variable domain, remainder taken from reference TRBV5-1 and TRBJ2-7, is KAGVTQTPRYLIKTRGQQVTLSCSPISGHRSVSWYQQTPGQGLQFLFEYFSETQRNKGNFPGRFSGRQFSNSRSEMNVSTLELGDSALYLCASNRGTTTYEQYFGPGTRLTVT.

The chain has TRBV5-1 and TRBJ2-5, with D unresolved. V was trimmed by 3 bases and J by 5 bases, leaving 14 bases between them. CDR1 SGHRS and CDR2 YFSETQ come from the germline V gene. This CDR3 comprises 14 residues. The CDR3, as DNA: TGCGCCAGCAGCTCGGGTCCGCCGAGTGAGACCCAGTACTTC. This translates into CASSSGPPSETQYF.

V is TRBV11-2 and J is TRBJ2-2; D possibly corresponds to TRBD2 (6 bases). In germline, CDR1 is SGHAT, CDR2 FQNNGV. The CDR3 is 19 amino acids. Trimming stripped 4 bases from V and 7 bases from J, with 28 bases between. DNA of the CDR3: TGTGCCAGCAGCTCCTCAAACATAATAACCGGGAGAGGGTTCGGGGAGCTGTTTTTT. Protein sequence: CASSSSNIITGRGFGELFF.

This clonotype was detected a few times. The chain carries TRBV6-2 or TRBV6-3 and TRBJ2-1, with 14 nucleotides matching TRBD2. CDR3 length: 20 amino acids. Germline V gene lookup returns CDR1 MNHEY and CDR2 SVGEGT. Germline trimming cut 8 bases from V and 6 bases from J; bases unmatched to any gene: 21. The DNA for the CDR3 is TGTGCCAGCCAATACCTTAAATCCGGGACTAGCGGGGGCAGCGTCAATGAGCAGTTCTTC. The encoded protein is CASQYLKSGTSGGSVNEQFF.

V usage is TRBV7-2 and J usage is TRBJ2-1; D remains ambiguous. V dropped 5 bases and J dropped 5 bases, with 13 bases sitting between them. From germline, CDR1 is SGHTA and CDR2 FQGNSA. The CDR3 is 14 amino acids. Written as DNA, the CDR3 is TGTGCCAGCAGCATAGGGTCCTCTGACAATGAGCAGTTCTTC. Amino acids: CASSIGSSDNEQFF.

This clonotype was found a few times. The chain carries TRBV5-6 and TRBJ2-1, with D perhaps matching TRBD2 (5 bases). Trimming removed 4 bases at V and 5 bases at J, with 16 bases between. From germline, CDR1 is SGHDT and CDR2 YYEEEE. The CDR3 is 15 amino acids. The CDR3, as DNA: TGTGCCAGCAGCCTTCCCCCGGGGTCGCACAATGAGCAGTTCTTC. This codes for CASSLPPGSHNEQFF.

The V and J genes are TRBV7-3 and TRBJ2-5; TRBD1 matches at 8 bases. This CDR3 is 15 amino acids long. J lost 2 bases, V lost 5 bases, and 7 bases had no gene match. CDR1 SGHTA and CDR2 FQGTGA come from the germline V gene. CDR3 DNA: TGTGCCAGCAGCATCACTACAGGGGGGCAAGAGACCCAGTACTTC. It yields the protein CASSITTGGQETQYF.

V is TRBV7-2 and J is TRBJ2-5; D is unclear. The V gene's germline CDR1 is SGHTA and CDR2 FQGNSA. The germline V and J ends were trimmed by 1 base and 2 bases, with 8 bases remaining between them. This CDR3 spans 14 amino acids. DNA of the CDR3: TGTGCCAGCAGCTTAGACCTCTCACAAGAGACCCAGTACTTC. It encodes CASSLDLSQETQYF.

As DNA, the CDR3 is TGTGCCAGCAGTTCCGCGGGGGGGGGCAGCTCCTACGAGCAGTACTTC. Protein: CASSSAGGGSSYEQYF. The chain employs TRBV27 and TRBJ2-7, with 9 positions matching TRBD2. The CDR3 contains 16 residues. V lost 4 bases to trimming and J lost 0 bases; unmatched junction nucleotides: 7. Germline V gene sequence: CDR1 MNHEY, CDR2 SMNVEV (reference sequence).

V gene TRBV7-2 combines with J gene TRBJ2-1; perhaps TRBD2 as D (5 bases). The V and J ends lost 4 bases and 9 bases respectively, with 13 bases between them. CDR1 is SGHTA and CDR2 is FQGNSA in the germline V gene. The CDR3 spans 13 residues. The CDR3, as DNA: TGTGCCAGCAGCTCGCAGGTGGCGGGTGAGCAGTTCTTC. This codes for CASSSQVAGEQFF. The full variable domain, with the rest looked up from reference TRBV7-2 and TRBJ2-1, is GAGVSQSPSNKVTEKGKDVELRCDPISGHTALYWYRQSLGQGLEFLIYFQGNSAPDKSGLPSDRFSAERTGGSVSTLTIQRTQQEDSAVYLCASSSQVAGEQFFGPGTRLTVL.

CDR3 sequence reads: CASSSHVKNTGELFF. CDR3 nucleotides: TGTGCCAGCAGCTCCCACGTGAAGAACACCGGGGAGCTGTTTTTT. The rearrangement uses TRBV2 and TRBJ2-2, with D uncertain. The CDR3 loop spans 15 amino acids. Germline V gene data show CDR1 as SNHLY and CDR2 as FYNNEI. With 6 bases removed from V and 1 base from J, the gap between germline ends came to 12 bases.

CDR3 protein: CSARSQRLTDTQYF. The CDR3 DNA follows: TGCAGTGCTAGAAGTCAGCGGCTGACAGATACGCAGTATTTT. V is TRBV20-1 and J is TRBJ2-3; D may be TRBD2 (5 bases). V lost 2 bases, J lost 3 bases, and 12 bases lay in between. The germline gives CDR1 DFQATT, CDR2 SNEGSKA (reference sequence). The CDR3 extends over 14 amino acids.

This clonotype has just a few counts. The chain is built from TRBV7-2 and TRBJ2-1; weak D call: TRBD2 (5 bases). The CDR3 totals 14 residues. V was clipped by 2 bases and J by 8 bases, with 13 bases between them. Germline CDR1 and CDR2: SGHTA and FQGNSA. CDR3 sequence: CASSLMRGYDEQFF. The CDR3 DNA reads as TGTGCCAGCAGCTTAATGCGCGGGTACGATGAGCAGTTCTTC.

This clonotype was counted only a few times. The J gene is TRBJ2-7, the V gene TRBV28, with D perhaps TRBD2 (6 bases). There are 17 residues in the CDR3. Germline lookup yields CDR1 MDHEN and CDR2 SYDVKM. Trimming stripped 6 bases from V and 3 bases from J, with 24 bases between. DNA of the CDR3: TGTGCCAGCAGCCCCCCGCCGGGAGACAGAAGGATCTACGAGCAGTACTTC. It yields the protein CASSPPPGDRRIYEQYF.